The 16 T cell receptor beta chains in this list originate from one sample, sequenced in a study of blood T cell repertoires in COVID-19. Measured with immunoSEQ multiplex PCR; TCRdb has only the in-frame clones, and not every one. In the table there are roughly 50,000 clones, 80% to 90% of which are singletons. The sequenced material came from peripheral blood. The receptor source for this set is a woman at least 80 years old with COVID-19, enrolled during active disease.

The chain couples TRBV19 to TRBJ1-5; D unclear. Trimming removed 3 bases at V and 0 bases at J, with 9 bases between. The V gene's germline CDR1 is LNHDA and CDR2 SQIVND (reference sequence). The length of the CDR3 is 15 residues. The CDR3 DNA reads as TGTGCCAGTAGTATTGGCACAGTTAGCAATCAGCCCCAGCATTTT. It translates to CASSIGTVSNQPQHF.

The V call is TRBV5-1, the J call TRBJ2-1, with D possibly matching TRBD1 (6 bases). Germline V gene data show CDR1 as SGHRS and CDR2 as YFSETQ. V shed 0 bases and J shed 2 bases, with 9 bases lying between them. The CDR3 sequence is 15 residues long. Here the CDR3 reads CASSLVGGTYNEQFF. The DNA of the CDR3 is TGCGCCAGCAGCTTGGTAGGGGGAACCTACAATGAGCAGTTCTTC.

The rearrangement links TRBV7-2 to TRBJ2-3, with a possible D match to TRBD2 (7 bases). This CDR3 has 15 amino acids. Germline loops: CDR1 SGHTA, CDR2 FQGNSA. Trimming left V 2 bases short and J 1 base short, with 10 bases between. In DNA, the CDR3 is TGTGCCAGCAGCTTAAGCGGGACACGCACAGATACGCAGTATTTT. Protein: CASSLSGTRTDTQYF.

The V gene is TRBV29-1, the J gene TRBJ1-1, with a tentative D call TRBD1 (5 bases). The CDR3 runs 15 residues. The ends were cut back, 4 bases at V and 0 bases at J, with 15 bases in the middle. Germline assignment: CDR1 SQVTM and CDR2 ANQGSEA. DNA of the CDR3: TGCAGCGTTGGAGGGGAGGCGGGTGTGAACACTGAAGCTTTCTTT. Protein product: CSVGGEAGVNTEAFF.

This clone was seen just once. V usage is TRBV6-5 and J usage is TRBJ1-3, with D unresolved. Germline CDR1 MNHEY, CDR2 SVGAGI. The V end was cut by 3 bases, the J end by 2 bases, with 5 bases between. The CDR3 consists of 13 residues. CDR3 region: CASSYEAGNTIYF. In nucleotides, the CDR3 is TGTGCCAGCAGTTATGAGGCTGGAAACACCATATATTTT.

The J gene is TRBJ2-7, the V gene TRBV28; TRBD2 matches 13 bases. Germline CDR1 and CDR2: MDHEN and SYDVKM. V was pared by 5 bases and J by 8 bases, with 6 bases of the junction left unmatched. The CDR3 contains 14 residues. The DNA of the CDR3 is TGTGCCAGCAGTGTGACTAGCGGGGGGCAGAAGCAGTACTTC. It translates to CASSVTSGGQKQYF.

The chain joins TRBV25-1 to TRBJ1-5, with 8 bases lining up with TRBD1. The CDR3 contains 14 residues. V shed 6 bases, J shed 3 bases, and the junction held 4 bases outside the gene matches. Germline V CDR1 and CDR2: MGHDK, SYGVNS. In nucleotides, the CDR3 is TGTGCCAGCAGCCAGGGGGCTCTCAATCAGCCCCAGCATTTT. Its protein product is CASSQGALNQPQHF.

This chain connects TRBV6-5 to TRBJ1-3, with 7 positions matching TRBD1. CDR1 is MNHEY, CDR2 SVGAGI, per germline. This CDR3 is 14 amino acids long. Losses at the gene ends were 6 bases for V and 6 bases for J; bases not matched to a gene: 8. The CDR3 nucleotides are TGTGCCAGCAGCCGCGGGACAGCTTTAAACACCATATATTTT. Translation gives CASSRGTALNTIYF.

Only one count was recorded for this clone. The chain uses TRBV6-5 and TRBJ1-1; D gene uncertain. The CDR3 contains 13 residues. V lost 6 bases and J 1 base, leaving 9 bases between the germline ends. Germline V gene lookup returns CDR1 MNHEY and CDR2 SVGAGI. Written as DNA, the CDR3 is TGTGCCAGCAGCGACCGGGGGAACACTGAAGCTTTCTTT. Translated, it gives CASSDRGNTEAFF.

This chain connects TRBV11-2 to TRBJ2-7, with D perhaps matching TRBD2 (5 bases). The V end was cut by 4 bases, the J end by 6 bases, with 13 bases between. Germline V gives CDR1 SGHAT, CDR2 FQNNGV. This CDR3 has 13 amino acids. Written as DNA, the CDR3 is TGTGCCAGCAGCTCATATAGCGTCGGCGAGCAGTACTTC. Translating gives CASSSYSVGEQYF.

The V call is TRBV5-1, the J call TRBJ1-6, with D possibly TRBD1 on 6 matching bases. Germline loops: CDR1 SGHRS, CDR2 YFSETQ. V lost 4 bases and J lost 9, with 14 bases in between. The CDR3 runs 14 residues. CDR3 bases: TGCGCCAGCAGCCTAAGACAGGTCGGTTCACCCCTCCACTTT. Translating gives CASSLRQVGSPLHF.

This clone occurred a few times. This chain links TRBV6-5 with TRBJ1-2; D unclear. The germline V gene has CDR1 MNHEY and CDR2 SVGAGI. The V gene lost 4 bases and the J gene lost 4 bases, with 16 bases spanning the gap. The CDR3 length is 15 residues. The CDR3, as DNA: TGTGCCAGCAGTTCCCCCTCCCCGCCCGGCTATGGCTACACCTTC. Residues: CASSSPSPPGYGYTF.

The rearrangement uses TRBV12-3 or TRBV12-4 and TRBJ2-5, with 8 bases fitting TRBD2. CDR3 size: 13 residues. V lost 6 bases, J lost 2 bases, and 2 bases stayed unmatched. CDR3 sequence: CASSTSGQETQYF. The CDR3 DNA sequence: TGTGCCAGCAGCACTAGCGGTCAAGAGACCCAGTACTTC.

The gene calls are TRBV5-5 and TRBJ2-5, with D possibly matching TRBD2 (6 bases). Germline CDR1 is SGHKS and CDR2 is YYEKEE (reference sequence). Trimming pared 0 bases from V and 4 bases from J, leaving 10 bases between. The CDR3 runs 14 residues. The CDR3 sequence: CASSLGLGSETQYF. The CDR3 DNA reads TGTGCCAGCAGCTTGGGACTAGGGTCAGAGACCCAGTACTTC.

This clone showed up just once. J is TRBJ1-1 and V is TRBV6-5; D perhaps matches TRBD1 (6 bases). V lost 0 bases and J lost 3, with 11 bases in between. This CDR3 is 15 amino acids long. Per germline, CDR1 MNHEY and CDR2 SVGAGI. CDR3 amino acids: CASSYSNRAHTEAFF. The CDR3 DNA reads as TGTGCCAGCAGTTACTCAAACAGGGCGCACACTGAAGCTTTCTTT.

V usage is TRBV6-5 and J usage is TRBJ1-5, with D maybe TRBD1 (5 bases). Germline V gene sequence: CDR1 MNHEY, CDR2 SVGAGI. V lost 0 bases and J lost 4, with 10 bases in between. This CDR3 is 15 amino acids long. For the CDR3, the DNA is TGTGCCAGCAGTTACTCGATCCAGGGAAATCAGCCCCAGCATTTT. As protein: CASSYSIQGNQPQHF.